The 28 T cell receptor beta chains in this list originate from one sample, sequenced in a study of PD-1 blockade in classical Hodgkin lymphoma. Profiling relied on immunoSEQ multiplex PCR, and the TCRdb table lists in-frame clones only, not all of them. The data contain some 150,000 clones, about 78% of them singletons. Each of the patients experienced relapse following autologous stem cell transplantation, and their brentuximab vedotin exposure differed. Sequenced material: peripheral blood mononuclear cells (PBMCs), taken before the second cycle of nivolumab. All receptors come from a human donor with classical Hodgkin lymphoma.

Remarks on this clone: Other nucleotide sequences from this sample produce the same CDR3. This chain joins TRBV7-6 and TRBJ2-5, with 8 bases identical to TRBD1. Germline CDR1 is SGHVS and CDR2 is FNYEAQ. With V trimmed by 3 bases and J by 3 bases, 0 bases remained unmatched. This CDR3 comprises 13 residues. The CDR3 bases are TGTGCCAGCAGCTTGGACAGGGAAGAGACCCAGTACTTC. It is translated as CASSLDREETQYF.

The chain couples TRBV7-3 to TRBJ2-2, with a weak D call TRBD2 (6 bases). From germline, CDR1 is SGHTA and CDR2 FQGTGA. With 1 base removed from V and 7 bases from J, the gap between germline ends came to 25 bases. CDR3 length: 19 residues. CDR3 protein: CASSLIVHRGKMSNGELFF. The CDR3 nucleotides read TGTGCCAGCAGCTTAATTGTCCACCGCGGGAAAATGAGTAACGGGGAGCTGTTTTTT.

CDR3 DNA sequence: TGTGCCAGCAGCTCATGGTTGGGATCTGGAAACACCATATATTTT. Its protein is CASSSWLGSGNTIYF. The J gene is TRBJ1-3, the V gene TRBV5-8; D is uncertain. Germline CDR1 is SGHTS and CDR2 is YDEGEE. The CDR3 length is 15 residues. The V end lost 3 bases, the J end lost 1 base, and 11 bases lay between the germline ends.

A few counts support this clone. The J gene is TRBJ2-6, the V gene TRBV27; D unresolved. The V gene's germline CDR1 is MNHEY and CDR2 SMNVEV (reference sequence). Trimming pared 0 bases from V and 3 bases from J, leaving 0 bases between. The CDR3 contains 13 residues. The DNA for the CDR3 is TGTGCCAGCAGTTTATCTGGGGCCAACGTCCTGACTTTC. This gives the protein CASSLSGANVLTF.

This clone has just one count. V is TRBV6-1 and J is TRBJ2-1; possibly TRBD2 for D (6 bases). V lost 10 bases, J lost 0 bases, and 13 bases lay in between. The CDR3 spans 14 residues. The germline V gene has CDR1 MNHNS and CDR2 SASEGT. The CDR3 DNA sequence: TGTGCCACCCAGGGACTCCGCTCCTACAATGAGCAGTTCTTC. It translates to CATQGLRSYNEQFF.

Here the CDR3 DNA reads TGTGCCAGCAGAGACAGGGGTGATTCACCCCTCCACTTT. Translation: CASRDRGDSPLHF. The genes are TRBV6-1 and TRBJ1-6, with TRBD1 matching 8 bases. V lost 6 bases and J lost 8; bases outside the gene matches: 3. The CDR3 has 13 amino acids. The V gene's germline CDR1 is MNHNS and CDR2 SASEGT.

The chain joins TRBV19 to TRBJ1-2, with D possibly TRBD1 on 6 matching bases. The germline V and J ends were trimmed by 3 bases and 4 bases, with 15 bases remaining between them. Germline values: CDR1 LNHDA, CDR2 SQIVND (reference sequence). The CDR3 length is 15 residues. The CDR3 spells CASSILHGGGYGYTF. CDR3 coding DNA: TGTGCCAGTAGTATCCTTCATGGGGGCGGCTATGGCTACACCTTC.

V and J are TRBV7-9 and TRBJ1-1, with D uncertain. CDR1 is SEHNR, CDR2 FQNEAQ, per germline (reference sequence). This CDR3 comprises 14 residues. V lost 4 bases to trimming and J lost 4 bases, with 13 bases between them. The CDR3 DNA reads TGTGCCAGCAGCTCGAGGAGCGGGGTCACTGAAGCTTTCTTT. It codes for CASSSRSGVTEAFF.

The chain is built from TRBV6-9 and TRBJ2-5; TRBD2 matches 12 bases. Germline-derived CDR1 and CDR2 are MNHGY and SVAAGI. The CDR3 has 14 amino acids. The V segment lost 5 bases and the J segment 6 bases; nucleotides outside the gene matches: 4. CDR3 in amino acids: CASSPTSGGKTQYF. The CDR3 nucleotides read TGTGCCAGCAGTCCGACTAGCGGGGGAAAGACCCAGTACTTC.

This clone turned up a few times. The sample has other DNA sequences that encode this CDR3 too. The chain uses TRBV19 and TRBJ2-2, with 11 bases identical to TRBD1. In germline, CDR1 is LNHDA, CDR2 SQIVND (reference sequence). The CDR3 has 14 residues. The trim removed 10 bases at V and 4 bases at J, leaving 5 bases unmatched. In nucleotides, the CDR3 is TGTGCCACTCGGACAGGGGGCTTCACCGGGGAGCTGTTTTTT. Amino acid sequence: CATRTGGFTGELFF.

This sequence joins TRBV6-1 and TRBJ1-4, with D hard to call. The CDR3 runs 13 residues. V gave up 6 bases and J gave up 7 bases, with 12 bases separating them. Germline V gene lookup returns CDR1 MNHNS and CDR2 SASEGT. The chain's CDR3 is CASRAVPVEKLFF. The DNA of the CDR3 is TGTGCCAGCAGGGCGGTCCCAGTTGAAAAACTGTTTTTT.

The CDR3 is CASSLRADINQPQHF. CDR3 sequence (DNA): TGTGCCAGCAGCTTACGGGCGGATATTAATCAGCCCCAGCATTTT. This chain links TRBV7-2 with TRBJ1-5, with D hard to call. In germline, CDR1 is SGHTA, CDR2 FQGNSA. Trimming took 2 bases from V and 4 from J, leaving 12 bases between them. This CDR3 is built from 15 residues.

This chain links TRBV7-9 with TRBJ1-6; a weak D match, TRBD1 (6 bases). Germline V gene data show CDR1 as SEHNR and CDR2 as FQNEAQ (reference sequence). The CDR3 totals 15 residues. Trimming took off 1 base at V and 9 bases at J, with 13 bases between the two ends. CDR3 nucleotides: TGTGCCAGCAGCTTAGAACAGGGCTTGGCTTCACCCCTCCACTTT. Translating it yields CASSLEQGLASPLHF.

This clone came up a few times. This sequence joins TRBV19 and TRBJ1-2; D perhaps matches TRBD1 (6 bases). The germline V and J ends were trimmed by 5 bases and 7 bases, with 17 bases remaining between them. Germline V gene lookup returns CDR1 LNHDA and CDR2 SQIVND (reference sequence). The CDR3 spans 14 residues. The CDR3 sequence is CASSFSGDQGGYTF. The CDR3 bases are TGTGCCAGTAGTTTCTCAGGGGACCAGGGTGGCTACACCTTC. Full variable domain (outside the CDR3, taken from reference TRBV19 and TRBJ1-2): DGGITQSPKYLFRKEGQNVTLSCEQNLNHDAMYWYRQDPGQGLRLIYYSQIVNDFQKGDIAEGYSVSREKKESFPLTVTSAQKNPTAFYLCASSFSGDQGGYTFGSGTRLTVV.

The chain joins TRBV7-3 to TRBJ2-7; D is perhaps TRBD1 (6 bases). The CDR3 length is 14 residues. Germline V CDR1 and CDR2: SGHTA, FQGTGA. Deletions cut 5 bases from V and 3 bases from J, with 14 bases between. CDR3 in DNA: TGTGCCAGCAGCCCCCACGGACAGAGCTACGAGCAGTACTTC. This gives the protein CASSPHGQSYEQYF.

This sequence joins TRBV5-8 and TRBJ2-2; D unresolved. Deletions cut 1 base from V and 1 base from J, with 8 bases between. Germline CDR1 SGHTS, CDR2 YDEGEE. CDR3 size: 15 residues. The CDR3, as DNA: TGTGCCAGCAGCTTGTGGGGTGGGAACACCGGGGAGCTGTTTTTT. Its protein is CASSLWGGNTGELFF. The complete variable domain, with remaining parts taken from reference TRBV5-8 and TRBJ2-2, reads EAGVTQSPTHLIKTRGQQATLRCSPISGHTSVYWYQQALGLGLQFLLWYDEGEERNRGNFPPRFSGRQFPNYSSELNVNALELEDSALYLCASSLWGGNTGELFFGEGSRLTVL.

The J gene is TRBJ2-2, the V gene TRBV25-1; D may be TRBD1 (5 bases). Between the trimmed V and J ends, which lost 1 base and 5 bases, there was a span of 14 bases. The CDR3 is made up of 16 amino acids. The germline V gene has CDR1 MGHDK and CDR2 SYGVNS. Written as DNA, the CDR3 is TGTGCCAGCAGTGAATTCGGCAGGGTGAAGACCGGGGAGCTGTTTTTT. Its protein product is CASSEFGRVKTGELFF.

V is TRBV5-5 and J is TRBJ1-5; 9 nucleotides line up with TRBD1. The CDR3 extends over 14 amino acids. Germline V lookup: CDR1 SGHKS, CDR2 YYEKEE (reference sequence). The trim removed 1 base at V and 7 bases at J, leaving 3 bases unmatched. CDR3 in DNA: TGTGCCAGCAGCTTGACAGGGGGCGGACAGCCCCAGCATTTT. This gives the protein CASSLTGGGQPQHF.

This clone was counted only a few times. The chain uses TRBV6-5 and TRBJ1-3; D unclear. Trimming shortened V by 2 bases and J by 0 bases, and 8 bases separated the two germline ends. Germline lookup yields CDR1 MNHEY and CDR2 SVGAGI. The CDR3 contains 15 residues. The CDR3 sequence: CASSYGWYSGNTIYF. For the CDR3, the DNA is TGTGCCAGCAGTTACGGGTGGTACTCTGGAAACACCATATATTTT.

The chain links TRBV18 to TRBJ1-1, with D perhaps TRBD1 (6 bases). The CDR3 consists of 14 residues. The germline V gene encodes CDR1 KGHSH and CDR2 LQKENI. V was pared by 3 bases and J by 1 base, with 9 bases between. The CDR3 region has the DNA TGTGCCAGCTCACCGCCGGGACAGAACACTGAAGCTTTCTTT. This sequence encodes CASSPPGQNTEAFF.

The chain has TRBV11-2 and TRBJ2-2, with 7 positions matching TRBD2. The CDR3 is made up of 14 amino acids. V gave up 1 base and J gave up 7 bases; unmatched junction bases: 3. Germline CDR1 reads SGHAT; CDR2 reads FQNNGV. The CDR3 loop reads CASSLAGGGGELFF. The CDR3 DNA is TGTGCCAGCAGCTTAGCGGGGGGTGGCGGGGAGCTGTTTTTT.

The rearrangement links TRBV19 to TRBJ2-7; D might be TRBD1 (6 bases). V lost 2 bases and J 6 bases, leaving 14 bases between the germline ends. This CDR3 contains 14 residues. Germline V gene lookup returns CDR1 LNHDA and CDR2 SQIVND (reference sequence). The CDR3 protein is CASSINGQLPEQYF. As DNA, the CDR3 is TGTGCCAGTAGTATAAATGGACAGTTGCCCGAGCAGTACTTC. Full variable domain (outside the CDR3, taken from reference TRBV19 and TRBJ2-7): DGGITQSPKYLFRKEGQNVTLSCEQNLNHDAMYWYRQDPGQGLRLIYYSQIVNDFQKGDIAEGYSVSREKKESFPLTVTSAQKNPTAFYLCASSINGQLPEQYFGPGTRLTVT.

Turning to this clone: At one end, the junction sequence differs from germline, possibly due to a read error. The chain recombines TRBV7-3 with TRBJ1-2; D not certain. This CDR3 is built from 13 residues. Germline V gene sequence: CDR1 SGHTA, CDR2 FQGTGA. The CDR3 protein is CASSLELWGQEGF. Here the CDR3 DNA reads TGTGCCAGCAGCTTAGAACTGTGGGGTCAGGAGGGCTTC.

V gene TRBV7-9 combines with J gene TRBJ1-5, with 8 bases aligning to TRBD1. The CDR3 length is 16 residues. The junction had 2 bases not matched to a gene; V was cut back by 1 base and J by 0 bases. The germline V gene encodes CDR1 SEHNR and CDR2 FQNEAQ (reference sequence). The CDR3 region is CASSLGTGNSNQPQHF. In DNA, the CDR3 is TGTGCCAGCAGCTTAGGGACAGGGAATAGCAATCAGCCCCAGCATTTT.

The chain carries TRBV5-1 and TRBJ2-3; TRBD2 agrees at 10 bases. Germline V lookup: CDR1 SGHRS, CDR2 YFSETQ. V gave up 2 bases and J gave up 2 bases; unmatched junction bases: 5. CDR3 size: 16 residues. CDR3 region: CASSFITSGATDTQYF. Here the CDR3 DNA reads TGCGCCAGCAGCTTTATAACTAGCGGGGCCACAGATACGCAGTATTTT.

The chain employs TRBV6-4 and TRBJ2-7, with TRBD1 as a possible D gene (6 bases). CDR1 MRHNA and CDR2 SNTAGT come from the germline V gene. The CDR3 loop spans 16 amino acids. Trimming left V 6 bases short and J 3 bases short, with 21 bases between. The CDR3 reads CASSRTAWGQYYEQYF. DNA for the CDR3: TGTGCCAGCAGCCGAACCGCCTGGGGGCAGTACTACGAGCAGTACTTC.

The chain carries TRBV20-1 and TRBJ2-2; D gene unclear. Germline CDR1 reads DFQATT; CDR2 reads SNEGSKA (reference sequence). CDR3 size: 11 residues. Trimming removed 8 bases from V and 6 bases from J, with 10 bases in between. The CDR3 loop reads CSFVWAGELFF. Written as DNA, the CDR3 is TGCAGTTTTGTCTGGGCCGGGGAGCTGTTTTTT.

V and J are TRBV7-3 and TRBJ2-1, with 9 bases lining up with TRBD1. After removal of 4 bases from V and 4 bases from J, the junction contained 8 bases not matched to a gene. From germline, CDR1 is SGHTA and CDR2 FQGTGA. CDR3 size: 16 residues. The CDR3 DNA is TGTGCCAGCAGCTCCTCCGGACAGGGGTCGTACAATGAGCAGTTCTTC. It is translated as CASSSSGQGSYNEQFF.